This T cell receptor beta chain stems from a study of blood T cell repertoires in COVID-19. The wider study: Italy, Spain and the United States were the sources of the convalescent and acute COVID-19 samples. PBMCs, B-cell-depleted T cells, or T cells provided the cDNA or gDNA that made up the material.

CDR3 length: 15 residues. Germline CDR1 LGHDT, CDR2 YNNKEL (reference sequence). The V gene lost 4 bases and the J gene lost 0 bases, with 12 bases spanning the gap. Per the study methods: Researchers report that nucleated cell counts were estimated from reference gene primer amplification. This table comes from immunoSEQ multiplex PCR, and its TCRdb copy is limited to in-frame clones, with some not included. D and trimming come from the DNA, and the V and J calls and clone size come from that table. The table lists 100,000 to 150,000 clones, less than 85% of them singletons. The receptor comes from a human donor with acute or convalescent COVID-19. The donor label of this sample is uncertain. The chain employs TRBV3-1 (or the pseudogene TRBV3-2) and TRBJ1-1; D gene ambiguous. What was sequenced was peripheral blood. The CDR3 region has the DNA TGTGCCAGCAGCCCCTCAGGCGCCGTGAACACTGAAGCTTTCTTT. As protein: CASSPSGAVNTEAFF.